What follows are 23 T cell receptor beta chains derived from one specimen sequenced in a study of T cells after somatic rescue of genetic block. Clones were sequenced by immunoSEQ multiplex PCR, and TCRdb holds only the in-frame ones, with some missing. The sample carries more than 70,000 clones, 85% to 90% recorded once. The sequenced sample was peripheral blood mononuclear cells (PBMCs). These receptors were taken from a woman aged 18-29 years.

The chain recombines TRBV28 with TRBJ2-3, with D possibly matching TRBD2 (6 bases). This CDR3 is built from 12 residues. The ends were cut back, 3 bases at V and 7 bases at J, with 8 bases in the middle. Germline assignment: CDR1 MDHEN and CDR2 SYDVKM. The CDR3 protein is CASSFRGNTQYF. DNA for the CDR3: TGTGCCAGCAGTTTCCGGGGGAATACGCAGTATTTT. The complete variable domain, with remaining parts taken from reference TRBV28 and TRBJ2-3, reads DVKVTQSSRYLVKRTGEKVFLECVQDMDHENMFWYRQDPGLGLRLIYFSYDVKMKEKGDIPEGYSVSREKKERFSLILESASTNQTSMYLCASSFRGNTQYFGPGTRLTVL.

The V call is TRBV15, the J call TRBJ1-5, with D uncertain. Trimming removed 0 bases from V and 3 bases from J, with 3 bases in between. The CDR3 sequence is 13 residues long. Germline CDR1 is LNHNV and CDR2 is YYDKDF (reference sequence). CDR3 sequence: CATSREVNQPQHF. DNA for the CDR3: TGTGCCACCAGCAGAGAAGTCAATCAGCCCCAGCATTTT. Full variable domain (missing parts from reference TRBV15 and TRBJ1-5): DAMVIQNPRYQVTQFGKPVTLSCSQTLNHNVMYWYQQKSSQAPKLLFHYYDKDFNNEADTPDNFQSRRPNTSFCFLDIRSPGLGDTAMYLCATSREVNQPQHFGDGTRLSIL.

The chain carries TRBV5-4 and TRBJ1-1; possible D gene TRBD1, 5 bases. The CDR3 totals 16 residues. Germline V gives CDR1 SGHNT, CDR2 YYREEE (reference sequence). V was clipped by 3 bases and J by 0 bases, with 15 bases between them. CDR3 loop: CASSSQGGRLNTEAFF. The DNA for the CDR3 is TGTGCCAGCAGCTCCCAGGGAGGAAGGTTGAACACTGAAGCTTTCTTT.

In DNA form, the CDR3 reads TGTGCCAGCAGCGTAGGAGGAGGGACAGGGAGCGGAAACACCATATATTTT. Encoded protein: CASSVGGGTGSGNTIYF. The V and J genes are TRBV9 and TRBJ1-3; 9 bases are a match to TRBD1. This CDR3 comprises 17 residues. Losses at the gene ends were 0 bases for V and 4 bases for J; bases not matched to a gene: 8. Germline CDR1 SGDLS, CDR2 YYNGEE.

CDR3 in DNA: TGTGCCACCGGACAGGGGGCCGCAGATACGCAGTATTTT. The encoded protein is CATGQGAADTQYF. The J gene is TRBJ2-3, the V gene TRBV10-3; 11 bases fit TRBD1. The CDR3 has 13 amino acids. From germline, CDR1 is ENHRY and CDR2 SYGVKD. Unmatched junction bases numbered 4, after V lost 10 bases and J lost 4 bases.

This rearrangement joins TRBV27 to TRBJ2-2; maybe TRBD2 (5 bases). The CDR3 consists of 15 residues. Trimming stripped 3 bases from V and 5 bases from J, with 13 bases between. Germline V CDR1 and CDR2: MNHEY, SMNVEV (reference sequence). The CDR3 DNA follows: TGTGCCAGCAGTTTCTCTAGCCAACGGACCGGGGAGCTGTTTTTT. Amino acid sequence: CASSFSSQRTGELFF.

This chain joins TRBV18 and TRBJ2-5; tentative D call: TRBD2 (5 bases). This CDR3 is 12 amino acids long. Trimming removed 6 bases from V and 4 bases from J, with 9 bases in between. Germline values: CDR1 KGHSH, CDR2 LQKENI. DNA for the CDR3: TGTGCCAGCTCCCCGGGAAGAGAGACCCAGTACTTC. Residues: CASSPGRETQYF.

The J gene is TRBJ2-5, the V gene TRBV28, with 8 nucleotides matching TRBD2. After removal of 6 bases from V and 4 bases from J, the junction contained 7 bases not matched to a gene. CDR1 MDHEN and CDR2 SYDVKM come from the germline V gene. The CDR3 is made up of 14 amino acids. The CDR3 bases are TGTGCCAGCAGCCCCTCGGGGGGGTTAGAGACCCAGTACTTC. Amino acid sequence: CASSPSGGLETQYF.

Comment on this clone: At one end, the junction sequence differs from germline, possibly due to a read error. CDR3 amino acids: CSATWDYQQYF. The CDR3 DNA sequence: TGCAGTGCTACCTGGGACTACCAGCAGTACTTC. The V and J genes are TRBV20-1 and TRBJ2-7; TRBD2 aligns across 7 bases. The V gene's germline CDR1 is DFQATT and CDR2 SNEGSKA (reference sequence). The CDR3 runs to 11 residues.

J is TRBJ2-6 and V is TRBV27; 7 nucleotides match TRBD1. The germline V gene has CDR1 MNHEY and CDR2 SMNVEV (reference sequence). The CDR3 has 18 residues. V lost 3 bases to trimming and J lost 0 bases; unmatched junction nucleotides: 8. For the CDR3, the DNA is TGTGCCAGCAGTTTTAGAGGGGGCGACCTCTCTGGGGCCAACGTCCTGACTTTC. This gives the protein CASSFRGGDLSGANVLTF.

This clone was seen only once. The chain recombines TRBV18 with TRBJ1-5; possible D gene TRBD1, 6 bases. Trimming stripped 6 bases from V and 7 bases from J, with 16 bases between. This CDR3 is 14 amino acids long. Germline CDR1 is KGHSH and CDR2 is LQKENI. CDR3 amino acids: CASSPGVFQQPQHF. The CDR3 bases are TGTGCCAGCTCCCCAGGGGTCTTTCAGCAGCCCCAGCATTTT.

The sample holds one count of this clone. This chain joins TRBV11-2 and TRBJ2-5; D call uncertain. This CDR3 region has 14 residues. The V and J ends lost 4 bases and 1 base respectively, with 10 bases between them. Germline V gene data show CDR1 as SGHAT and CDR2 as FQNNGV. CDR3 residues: CASSSGRPQETQYF. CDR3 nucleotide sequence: TGTGCCAGCAGCTCAGGACGTCCCCAAGAGACCCAGTACTTC.

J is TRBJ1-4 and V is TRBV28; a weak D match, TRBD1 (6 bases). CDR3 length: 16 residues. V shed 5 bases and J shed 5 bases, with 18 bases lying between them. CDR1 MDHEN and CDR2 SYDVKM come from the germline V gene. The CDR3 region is CASSPGIRGKNEKLFF. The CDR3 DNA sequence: TGTGCCAGCAGTCCCGGAATAAGGGGGAAGAATGAAAAACTGTTTTTT. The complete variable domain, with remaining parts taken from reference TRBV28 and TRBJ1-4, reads DVKVTQSSRYLVKRTGEKVFLECVQDMDHENMFWYRQDPGLGLRLIYFSYDVKMKEKGDIPEGYSVSREKKERFSLILESASTNQTSMYLCASSPGIRGKNEKLFFGSGTQLSVL.

This CDR3 is CASSGAGLGHNEQFF. In nucleotides, the CDR3 is TGTGCCAGCTCTGGGGCGGGGCTCGGACACAATGAGCAGTTCTTC. V and J are TRBV27 and TRBJ2-1; D is possibly TRBD2 (6 bases). Germline assignment: CDR1 MNHEY and CDR2 SMNVEV (reference sequence). CDR3 length: 15 residues. The V end was cut by 8 bases, the J end by 5 bases, with 19 bases between.

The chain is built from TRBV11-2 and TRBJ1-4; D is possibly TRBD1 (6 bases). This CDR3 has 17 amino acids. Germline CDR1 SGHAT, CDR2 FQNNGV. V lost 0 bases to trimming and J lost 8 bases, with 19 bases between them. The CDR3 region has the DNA TGTGCCAGCAGCTTAGATAGCGAAGCCACAGGGAAAGAAAAACTGTTTTTT. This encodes CASSLDSEATGKEKLFF.

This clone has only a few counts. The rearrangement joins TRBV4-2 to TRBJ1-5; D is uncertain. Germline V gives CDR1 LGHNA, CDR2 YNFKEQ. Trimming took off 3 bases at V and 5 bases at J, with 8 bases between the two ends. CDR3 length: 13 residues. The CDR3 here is CASSHTVDQPQHF. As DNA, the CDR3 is TGTGCCAGCAGCCACACAGTGGATCAGCCCCAGCATTTT.

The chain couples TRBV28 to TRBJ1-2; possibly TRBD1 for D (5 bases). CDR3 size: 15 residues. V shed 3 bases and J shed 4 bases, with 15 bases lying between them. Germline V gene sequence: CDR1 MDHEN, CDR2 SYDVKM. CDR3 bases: TGTGCCAGCAGTTTGCCGGGGGACTACGGCTATGGCTACACCTTC. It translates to CASSLPGDYGYGYTF.

CDR3 loop: CASSSLAGGPYEQYF. DNA of the CDR3: TGTGCCAGCAGTTCCTTAGCGGGAGGGCCCTACGAGCAGTACTTC. The chain is built from TRBV6-5 and TRBJ2-7; 11 bases agree with TRBD2. CDR3 size: 15 residues. The germline V gene has CDR1 MNHEY and CDR2 SVGAGI. V was clipped by 4 bases and J by 2 bases; unmatched bases: 4.

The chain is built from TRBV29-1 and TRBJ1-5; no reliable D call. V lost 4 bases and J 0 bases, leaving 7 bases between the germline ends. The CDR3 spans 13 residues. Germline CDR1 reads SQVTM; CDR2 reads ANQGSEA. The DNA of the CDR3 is TGCAGCGTTGCGGAGAATAGCAATCAGCCCCAGCATTTT. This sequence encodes CSVAENSNQPQHF.

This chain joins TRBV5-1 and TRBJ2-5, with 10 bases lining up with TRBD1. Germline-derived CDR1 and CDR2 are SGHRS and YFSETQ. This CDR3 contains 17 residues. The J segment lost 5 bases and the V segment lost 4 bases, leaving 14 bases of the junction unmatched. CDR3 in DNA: TGCGCCAGCAGCCCTCGGACAGGGGGGAGCTATGCGGAGACCCAGTACTTC. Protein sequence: CASSPRTGGSYAETQYF.

The CDR3: CASGPPVVSEQFF. CDR3 coding DNA: TGTGCCAGCGGACCCCCAGTTGTTAGTGAGCAGTTCTTC. This rearrangement joins TRBV6-5 to TRBJ2-1; D remains ambiguous. CDR3 length: 13 amino acids. Germline CDR1 reads MNHEY; CDR2 reads SVGAGI. Trimming pared 8 bases from V and 9 bases from J, leaving 17 bases between.

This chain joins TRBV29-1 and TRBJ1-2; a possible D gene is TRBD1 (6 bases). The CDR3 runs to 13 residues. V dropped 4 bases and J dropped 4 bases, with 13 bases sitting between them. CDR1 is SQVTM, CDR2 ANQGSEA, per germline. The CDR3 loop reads CSVADGTTYGYTF. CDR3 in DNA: TGCAGCGTTGCCGACGGGACAACCTATGGCTACACCTTC.

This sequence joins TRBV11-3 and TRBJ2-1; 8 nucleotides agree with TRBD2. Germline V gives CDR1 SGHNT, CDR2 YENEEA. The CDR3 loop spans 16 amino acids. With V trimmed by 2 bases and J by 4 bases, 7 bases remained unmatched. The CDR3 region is CASSLRAGGFYNEQFF. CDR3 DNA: TGTGCCAGCAGCTTAAGGGCGGGGGGATTTTACAATGAGCAGTTCTTC.